The T cell receptor (beta chain) under discussion was sequenced for a study of lymphopenia after photon versus proton radiotherapy. This clone showed up just once. Germline V gives CDR1 MDHEN, CDR2 SYDVKM. The V and J ends lost 3 bases and 4 bases respectively, with 3 bases between them. The CDR3 runs to 11 residues. Sequencing used immunoSEQ multiplex PCR; TCRdb keeps in-frame clones, though not all of them. The sample lists tens of thousands of clones; around 82% were seen once. The sequences come from peripheral blood, collected from a patient treated with proton-based radiotherapy. The sequence derives from a man in his sixties with pancreatic cancer. This rearrangement joins TRBV28 to TRBJ2-5; D is undetermined. The CDR3 coding sequence is TGTGCCAGCAGTTTTGGAGAGACCCAGTACTTC. It translates to CASSFGETQYF.